These T cell receptor beta chains were read from a single sample in a study of identical twins. Each CDR3 protein is one row after TCRdb ran MiXCR on the 5' RACE reads. The table records roughly 200,000 distinct CDR3 sequences, roughly 15% of them present only once. These data were likewise used in another study, on T cells expressing NK-cell markers.

The sample taken for sequencing was CD8+ T cells sorted from blood. The receptors were sampled from a woman younger than 35 in good health. The CDR3 runs from the conserved cysteine through the conserved F or W. A D gene is named only where the DNA matches it firmly. Not every row has a clone size; where given, it reads once, few, many or a size class.

.,TRBV29-1,TRBJ2-7,TRBD2,TGCAGCGTTGAAAGCAGCGGGGGGGTTTACGAGCAGTACTTC,CSVESSGGVYEQYF
.,TRBV20-1,TRBJ2-1,TRBD1,TGCAGTGCTAGCGGACAGGGTGCCTACAATGAGCAGTTCTTC,CSASGQGAYNEQFF
.,TRBV5-5,TRBJ2-1,TRBD2,TGTGCCAGCAGCTTGACCAGGGCACGACTAGCGGTGGTTTTTGAGCAGTTCTTC,CASSLTRARLAVVFEQFF
.,TRBV11-2,TRBJ2-1,TRBD2,TGTGCCAGCAGTCCTAGCGGGGTGTACAATGAGCAGTTCTTC,CASSPSGVYNEQFF
few,TRBV5-1,TRBJ2-1,.,TGCGCCAGCAGCTTGGTAGGGGGTAATGAGCAGTTCTTC,CASSLVGGNEQFF
.,TRBV7-9,TRBJ2-5,.,TGTGCCAGCAGCCGACATACGAGCAATGGAGGGGCCCAGTACTTC,CASSRHTSNGGAQYF
many,TRBV12-3/TRBV12-4,TRBJ1-6,.,TGTGCCAGCAGGAGAGTCGTCTATAATTCACCCCTCCACTTT,CASRRVVYNSPLHF
.,TRBV5-5,TRBJ1-1,.,TGTGCCAGCAGCAGCGTAAAATACACTGAAGCTTTCTTT,CASSSVKYTEAFF
.,TRBV6-1,TRBJ2-1,TRBD2,TGTGCCAGCAGTGGAGGGAGGGCCTACTACAATGAGCAGTTCTTC,CASSGGRAYYNEQFF
.,TRBV11-3,TRBJ2-1,TRBD2,TGTGCCAGCAGTTTTAGGTCGGGAGGGCCAATGAATGAGCAGTTCTTC,CASSFRSGGPMNEQFF
.,TRBV2,TRBJ2-7,.,TGTGCCAGCAGCGACTTGGAGGGGAACAACGAGCAGTACTTC,CASSDLEGNNEQYF
.,TRBV13,TRBJ2-7,.,TGTGCCAGCAGCTTAGGGCTAGGGGGGGGTTACGAGCAGTACTTC,CASSLGLGGGYEQYF
few,TRBV12-3/TRBV12-4,TRBJ1-2,.,TGTGCCAGCTCTGCGTGGGGGCACTCCCATGGCTACACCTTC,CASSAWGHSHGYTF
.,TRBV7-6,TRBJ2-3,.,TGTGCCAGCAGCTCGCCCGGGACCGACGCTAGCACAGATACGCAGTATTTT,CASSSPGTDASTDTQYF
few,TRBV12-3/TRBV12-4,TRBJ2-7,.,TGTGCCAGCAGTTTAGATGGGACCAGGCAGTACTTC,CASSLDGTRQYF
once,TRBV9,TRBJ2-5,.,TGTGCCAGCAGCGTAGGGCGGGAGACCCAGTACTTC,CASSVGRETQYF
few,TRBV7-2,TRBJ2-1,.,TGTGCCAGCAGCCCCTTTTACGGGGATAATGAGCAGTTCTTC,CASSPFYGDNEQFF
many,TRBV5-1,TRBJ1-1,.,TGCGCCAGCAGCCCGGACATGTTGAACACTGAAGCTTTCTTT,CASSPDMLNTEAFF
.,TRBV2,TRBJ2-5,TRBD1,TGTGCCAGCAGCTCCGGGACAGGGGCGGCAGAGACCCAGTACTTC,CASSSGTGAAETQYF
few,TRBV27,TRBJ2-1,.,TGTGCCAGCAGTTCATTAGGGGAGTACAATGAGCAGTTCTTC,CASSSLGEYNEQFF
.,TRBV27,TRBJ2-1,.,TGTGCCAGCAGTCTACACCACAATGAGCAGTTCTTC,CASSLHHNEQFF
.,TRBV7-9,TRBJ2-7,.,TGTGCCAGCAGCCCCCTTGCGACCTACGAGCAGTACTTC,CASSPLATYEQYF
few,TRBV7-6,TRBJ2-3,TRBD2,TGTGCCAGCAGGGAAATAGCGGGAGCGGGGACAGATACGCAGTATTTT,CASREIAGAGTDTQYF
.,TRBV5-1,TRBJ2-3,TRBD1,TGCGCCAGCAGCCTCTACCTAGGACAGGGGAGCACAGATACGCAGTATTTT,CASSLYLGQGSTDTQYF
.,TRBV2,TRBJ1-4,TRBD1,TGTGCCACCGACAGGGAGGACGAAAAACTGTTTTTT,CATDREDEKLFF
few,TRBV12-3/TRBV12-4,TRBJ2-1,.,TGTGCCAGCAGCCTAAATGTATACAATGAGCAGTTCTTC,CASSLNVYNEQFF
.,TRBV7-6,TRBJ2-7,.,TGTGCCAGCAGCTCGACAGTTACGAAAGAGCAGTACTTC,CASSSTVTKEQYF
.,TRBV10-3,TRBJ2-7,.,TGTGCCATCAGTGATACTAGGGGCTACGAGCAGTACTTC,CAISDTRGYEQYF
.,TRBV4-1,TRBJ2-1,.,TGCGCCAGCAGCCAAGAGGTCAGTCCGAATACCCCCTACAATGAGCAGTTCTTC,CASSQEVSPNTPYNEQFF
few,TRBV12-3/TRBV12-4,TRBJ2-1,TRBD2,TGTGCCAGCAGTTGGACTAGCGGGAGCGATGAGCAGTTCTTC,CASSWTSGSDEQFF
few,TRBV14,TRBJ2-2,.,TGTGCCAGCAGCCTTACGGAGGGGTCCTGGGAGCTGTTTTTT,CASSLTEGSWELFF
.,TRBV6-1,TRBJ2-1,TRBD2,TGTGCCAGCAGTGGGACCGGGGGGTGGGAGCAGTTCTTC,CASSGTGGWEQFF
many,TRBV4-3,TRBJ2-1,TRBD2,TGCGCCAGCAGCCTCGGGACCTTAGCGGGAGGGCCGGGAAATGAGCAGTTCTTC,CASSLGTLAGGPGNEQFF
few,TRBV15,TRBJ1-1,TRBD1,TGTGCCACCACCGGACAGGGGGCTGAAGCTTTCTTT,CATTGQGAEAFF
few,TRBV9,TRBJ2-1,TRBD2,TGTGCCAGCAGCGTAGTGGGGACTAGCGGGGACAATGAGCAGTTCTTC,CASSVVGTSGDNEQFF
few,TRBV29-1,TRBJ1-1,.,TGCAGCGTCCCCGGCCCTGTGGAAGCTTTCTTT,CSVPGPVEAFF
few,TRBV19,TRBJ2-1,.,TGTGCCAGTAGTGGGCTAGTGTTCTTCTTC,CASSGLVFFF
.,TRBV7-9,TRBJ2-5,TRBD1,TGTGCCAGCAGCCTACGCCCGGGACAGGGAGAGACCCAGTACTTC,CASSLRPGQGETQYF
.,TRBV4-1,TRBJ2-2,.,TGCGCCAGCAGCCAAGCATCCATCACCGGGGAGCTGTTTTTT,CASSQASITGELFF
.,TRBV9,TRBJ1-2,.,TGTGCCAGCAGCGTCGCCAACTATGGCTACACCTTC,CASSVANYGYTF
few,TRBV6-1,TRBJ2-6,.,TGTGCCAGCACCGATTGGGGGGGCAGCTCTGGGGCCAACGTCCTGACTTTC,CASTDWGGSSGANVLTF
.,TRBV15,TRBJ2-3,.,TGTGCCACCAGGGAGAGGGGTGGGACTAGCACAGATACGCAGTATTTT,CATRERGGTSTDTQYF
.,TRBV29-1,TRBJ1-1,.,TGCAGCGTTGAAGGGGGGGACACTGAAGCTTTCTTT,CSVEGGDTEAFF
.,TRBV11-2,TRBJ2-7,.,TGTGCCAGCAGCTCACAGGAGTACGAGCAGTACTTC,CASSSQEYEQYF
few,TRBV6-1,TRBJ1-5,.,TGTGCCAGCAGCGAAGGGGGTCCTTTTAGCAATCAGCCCCAGCATTTT,CASSEGGPFSNQPQHF
.,TRBV7-8,TRBJ2-7,TRBD1,TGTGCCAGCAGCTACAAGGCGGGACAGGCCGCCTACGAGCAGTACTTC,CASSYKAGQAAYEQYF
few,TRBV5-1,TRBJ2-1,.,TGCGCCAGCAGCTTGGAACAGGGGGGGAATGAGCAGTTCTTC,CASSLEQGGNEQFF
many,TRBV20-1,TRBJ2-3,.,TGCAGTGCTAGAGATCACAAGCAATCCACAGATACGCAGTATTTT,CSARDHKQSTDTQYF
.,TRBV7-9,TRBJ2-7,TRBD1,TGTGCCAGCAGCTTGGGACAGGGAATCCTCTACGAGCAGTACTTC,CASSLGQGILYEQYF
.,TRBV25-1,TRBJ2-7,TRBD1,TGTGCCAGCATCGGACTGGGACAGGGCAGCTCCTACGAGCAGTACTTC,CASIGLGQGSSYEQYF
few,TRBV7-9,TRBJ2-7,.,TGTGCCAGCAGCTTAGGGGGGGCCCTCTACGAGCAGTACTTC,CASSLGGALYEQYF
.,TRBV29-1,TRBJ2-1,TRBD2,TGCAGCGTCCCCCCGGGACTAGGCGAGATCAATGAGCAGTTCTTC,CSVPPGLGEINEQFF
.,TRBV13,TRBJ1-1,.,TGTGCCAGCAGCTGGGGGAGTGGGAACACTGAAGCTTTCTTT,CASSWGSGNTEAFF